This T cell receptor beta chain was observed in a study of blood T cell repertoires in COVID-19 (dated by TCRdb to about 2020). Context from the whole study: Collaborator samples came from the United States, Italy and Spain and covered acute and convalescent phases of COVID-19. The material from the prospective study consisted of cDNA or gDNA derived from T cells, B-cell-depleted T cells, or PBMCs. Deeply sampled blood TCRbeta repertoires from subjects exposed to, actively infected with, or recovered from COVID-19 were included in the dataset. The repertoires were released in a freely available public database meant as a resource for research on the immune response to SARS-CoV-2. The samples were drawn from the first 160 participants of the ongoing ImmuneRACE study and from 1,254 subjects provided by 6 global collaborators. Sample metadata almost always included a de-identified subject ID, COVID-19 status, age in years and sex. Where available, HLA class I and class II types were taken from metadata supplied by the sample provider and were not determined by assay-based typing.

The germline V gene supplies CDR1 MNHEY and CDR2 SVGAGI. Germline trimming amounts to 8 bases on V and 8 bases on J, with 8 as the count of junction bases outside the gene matches. The cysteine opens and the phenylalanine closes a CDR3 of 13 amino acids. Just CDR3 DNA is preserved here, 39 bases in frame from base 1. TCRbeta CDR3 regions were amplified from genomic DNA by means of the immunoSEQ Assay, a bias-controlled multiplex PCR. For the original study's pipeline: Nucleated cell counts per sample were estimated from amplification of reference gene primers within the assay. To quantify the absolute abundance of each unique TCRbeta CDR3 rearrangement, sequence reads were collapsed and filtered. For each sample, productive Simpson clonality was calculated as the square root of Simpson's diversity index across productive rearrangements. Imported from immuneACCESS, the table was reduced by TCRdb to in-frame sequences with V and J called. These copies leave out some clones; in studies compared against another copy, an unresolved V gene accounts for under half, and the cause of the remainder is not known. V, J and clone size were drawn from that table, and D and trimming were deduced from the DNA. The sample table shows about 100,000 clones, and just under 85% are seen once. About a tenth of the sample is held by the ten biggest clonotypes.

What the research found in general, with its limitations: Clinical and demographic metadata were provided uncurated, with the amount varying by source and participant.

Note on this clone: Its specific antigen is unknown. Base qualities are not provided; no much larger clone lies one nucleotide away.

The collaborating institutions used their own protocols to collect whole blood in K2EDTA tubes. For TCRbeta analysis, collaborators shipped samples as frozen whole blood, isolated PBMCs, or DNA extracted from either of those sample types. The chain was built from TRBV6-5 and TRBJ1-2, with 10 bases matching TRBD1. This sequence originates from a man aged 35-49 years with active or convalescent COVID-19. Sequencing was carried out using peripheral blood. The encoded CDR3 is CASYGTGASGYTF. The DNA sequence is as follows: TGTGCCAGCTACGGGACAGGGGCCAGCGGCTACACCTTC.